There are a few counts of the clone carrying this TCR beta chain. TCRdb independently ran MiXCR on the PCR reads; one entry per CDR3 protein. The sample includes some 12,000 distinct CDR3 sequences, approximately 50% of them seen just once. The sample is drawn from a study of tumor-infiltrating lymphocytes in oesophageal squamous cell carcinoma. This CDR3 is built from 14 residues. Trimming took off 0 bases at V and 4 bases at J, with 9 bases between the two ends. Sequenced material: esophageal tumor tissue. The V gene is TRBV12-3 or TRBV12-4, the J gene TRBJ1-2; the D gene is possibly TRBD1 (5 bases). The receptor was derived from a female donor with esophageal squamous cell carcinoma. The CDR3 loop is CASSLAGRIYGYTF. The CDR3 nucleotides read TGTGCCAGCAGTTTAGCGGGACGCATCTATGGCTACACCTTC.